Listed here are 10 T cell receptor beta chains from one sample, sequenced in a study of blood T cell repertoires in COVID-19. The data were produced by immunoSEQ multiplex PCR, yet TCRdb's version contains in-frame clones alone and is incomplete. The sample consists of about 210,000 clones, 85% of them appearing once. The sequenced material came from PBMCs or T cells enriched from blood (not recorded which). These receptors were obtained from a man aged 40-49 years who had recovered from COVID-19.

The CDR3 loop is CASSPRLAGGSYEQYF. For the CDR3, the DNA is TGTGCCAGCAGCCCCCGACTAGCGGGAGGGTCCTACGAGCAGTACTTC. The rearrangement links TRBV11-2 to TRBJ2-7, with 14 bases matching TRBD2. Germline CDR1 and CDR2: SGHAT and FQNNGV. V gave up 5 bases and J gave up 1 base; unmatched junction bases: 4. The CDR3 totals 16 residues. The whole variable domain, remainder taken from reference TRBV11-2 and TRBJ2-7, is EAGVAQSPRYKIIEKRQSVAFWCNPISGHATLYWYQQILGQGPKLLIQFQNNGVVDDSQLPKDRFSAERLKGVDSTLKIQPAKLEDSAVYLCASSPRLAGGSYEQYFGPGTRLTVT.

This chain links TRBV5-1 with TRBJ1-6, with 7 positions matching TRBD1. The CDR3 runs 15 residues. Germline CDR1 and CDR2: SGHRS and YFSETQ. V shed 3 bases and J 7 bases; nucleotides not matched to a gene: 7. The CDR3 here is CASSSWDRENSPLHF. The CDR3 DNA sequence: TGCGCCAGCAGCTCGTGGGACAGAGAAAATTCACCCCTCCACTTT.

The rearrangement uses TRBV29-1 and TRBJ2-3, with a possible D match to TRBD2 (6 bases). V lost 6 bases and J lost 7, with 23 bases in between. The CDR3 extends over 15 amino acids. In germline, CDR1 is SQVTM, CDR2 ANQGSEA. The DNA for the CDR3 is TGCAGCGTCCCCCCTGGCGGGAACCACAAAAATACGCAGTATTTT. Translated: CSVPPGGNHKNTQYF.

This chain uses TRBV6-5 with TRBJ1-1; D unresolved. Trimming took off 8 bases at V and 1 base at J, with 11 bases between the two ends. The CDR3 length is 13 residues. The germline CDR1 and CDR2 sequences are MNHEY and SVGAGI. The CDR3 spells CASAGRRNTEAFF. CDR3 bases: TGTGCCAGCGCCGGGAGGAGGAACACTGAAGCTTTCTTT.

The V call is TRBV24-1, the J call TRBJ1-2; D gene ambiguous. V lost 4 bases to trimming and J lost 5 bases, with 13 bases between them. Germline V lookup: CDR1 KGHDR, CDR2 SFDVKD. The CDR3 runs to 14 residues. Here the CDR3 reads CATSDPGRTYGYTF. The CDR3 DNA sequence: TGTGCCACCAGTGACCCCGGACGGACTTATGGCTACACCTTC.

The V and J genes are TRBV15 and TRBJ2-7; 7 bases line up with TRBD2. CDR3 size: 15 residues. With 3 bases clipped from V and 1 base from J, the junction kept 6 bases outside the gene matches. Germline V lookup: CDR1 LNHNV, CDR2 YYDKDF (reference sequence). The CDR3 sequence: CATSRSGALSYEQYF. The DNA of the CDR3 is TGTGCCACCAGCAGGAGCGGGGCTCTTTCCTACGAGCAGTACTTC.

The sample holds one count of this clone. The chain has TRBV3-1 (or the pseudogene TRBV3-2) and TRBJ2-2; maybe TRBD2 (6 bases). CDR1 is LGHDT and CDR2 is YNNKEL in the germline V gene (reference sequence). This CDR3 has 13 amino acids. Trimming left V 3 bases short and J 7 bases short, with 9 bases between. CDR3: CASSHGTFGELFF. CDR3 bases: TGTGCCAGCAGCCACGGGACTTTCGGGGAGCTGTTTTTT.

The rearrangement joins TRBV6-1 to TRBJ2-7, with 8 nucleotides matching TRBD1. CDR3 size: 13 residues. Trimming at V came to 3 bases and at J to 6 bases, leaving 4 bases not matched to a gene. The germline V gene has CDR1 MNHNS and CDR2 SASEGT. This CDR3 reads CASSETGVGEQYF. CDR3 bases: TGTGCCAGCAGTGAGACAGGGGTGGGCGAGCAGTACTTC.

This clone came up once. This sequence joins TRBV30 and TRBJ1-6; 8 nucleotides agree with TRBD1. In germline, CDR1 is GTSNPN, CDR2 SVGIG (reference sequence). This CDR3 is 14 amino acids long. Trimming at V came to 4 bases and at J to 9 bases, leaving 8 bases not matched to a gene. The CDR3 spells CAWTRGQGASPLHF. The CDR3 bases are TGTGCCTGGACCCGCGGACAGGGAGCTTCACCCCTCCACTTT. Using reference TRBV30 and TRBJ1-6 for the parts outside the CDR3, the full variable domain is SQTIHQWPATLVQPVGSPLSLECTVEGTSNPNLYWYRQAAGRGLQLLFYSVGIGQISSEVPQNLSASRPQDRQFILSSKKLLLSDSGFYLCAWTRGQGASPLHFGNGTRLTVT.

This rearrangement joins TRBV12-3 or TRBV12-4 to TRBJ2-7; TRBD2 matches at 7 bases. V lost 1 base, J lost 3 bases, and 0 bases stayed unmatched. The CDR3 consists of 13 residues. The chain's CDR3 is CASSLGTSYEQYF. CDR3 bases: TGTGCCAGCAGTTTAGGGACTAGCTACGAGCAGTACTTC.